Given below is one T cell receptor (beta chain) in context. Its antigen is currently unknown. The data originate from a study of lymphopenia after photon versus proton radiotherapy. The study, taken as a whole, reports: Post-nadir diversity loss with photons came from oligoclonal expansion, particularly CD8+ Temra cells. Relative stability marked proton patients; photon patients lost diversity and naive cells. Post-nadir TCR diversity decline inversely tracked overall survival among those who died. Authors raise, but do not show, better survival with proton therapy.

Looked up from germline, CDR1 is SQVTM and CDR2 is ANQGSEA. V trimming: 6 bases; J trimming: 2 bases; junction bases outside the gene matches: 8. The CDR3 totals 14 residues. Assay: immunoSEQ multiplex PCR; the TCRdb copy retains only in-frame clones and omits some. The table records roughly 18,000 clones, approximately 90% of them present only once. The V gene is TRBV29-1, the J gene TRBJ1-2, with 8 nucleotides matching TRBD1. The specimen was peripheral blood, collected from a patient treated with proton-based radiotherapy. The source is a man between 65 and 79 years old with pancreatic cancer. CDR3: CSVKKTGDNYGYTF. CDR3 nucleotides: TGCAGCGTAAAAAAGACAGGGGACAACTATGGCTACACCTTC.